Listed below are T cell receptor beta chains from one sample, sequenced in a study of cytomegalovirus exposure and HLA in healthy donors. Clones were sequenced by immunoSEQ multiplex PCR, and TCRdb holds only the in-frame ones, with some missing. The table includes about 100,000 clones, 65% to 80% detected once. The sample comprised PBMCs. Receptors were obtained from a man aged 40-49 years in good health and CMV-seropositive. CDR3s include the opening cysteine and the closing phenylalanine or tryptophan. The D gene is left open where the match is weak. Size tells how often a clone was seen (once, few, many) or the class of an expanded clone, and some rows leave it out.

v_call	clone_size	d_call	j_call	cdr3_aa	cdr3_nt
TRBV7-2	NA	NA	TRBJ2-7	CASSPGRLTYEQYF	TGTGCCAGCAGCCCGGGTAGACTAACCTACGAGCAGTACTTC
TRBV7-9	NA	NA	TRBJ2-1	CASSADGKTGKQFF	TGTGCCAGCAGCGCGGACGGGAAGACCGGGAAGCAGTTCTTC
TRBV19	NA	NA	TRBJ2-7	CASSRAGAAYEQYF	TGTGCCAGTAGTAGGGCGGGGGCCGCCTACGAGCAGTACTTC
TRBV9	NA	NA	TRBJ2-3	CASSVGVRASTDTQYF	TGTGCCAGCAGCGTAGGGGTCAGGGCGAGCACAGATACGCAGTATTTT
TRBV5-4	once	NA	TRBJ2-5	CASSLDKETQYF	TGTGCCAGCAGCTTGGACAAGGAGACCCAGTACTTC
TRBV28	NA	TRBD2	TRBJ2-3	CAIASAGGQDTQYF	TGTGCCATTGCGTCCGCGGGAGGGCAAGATACGCAGTATTTT
TRBV5-6	NA	NA	TRBJ2-7	CASSLPSSYEQYF	TGTGCCAGCAGCTTGCCTAGCTCCTACGAGCAGTACTTC
TRBV28	NA	TRBD1	TRBJ1-1	CASSQPVGQGGTEAFF	TGTGCCAGCAGTCAACCGGTTGGACAGGGTGGCACTGAAGCTTTCTTT
TRBV28	NA	NA	TRBJ1-1	CASSSPLPGRTAFF	TGTGCCAGCAGTTCGCCCCTCCCGGGGAGAACAGCTTTCTTT
TRBV7-2	NA	TRBD2	TRBJ2-7	CASSSDLAGGSYEQYF	TGTGCCAGCAGCTCGGATCTGGCGGGGGGCTCCTACGAGCAGTACTTC